Detailed here is one TCR beta chain. This specimen comes from a study of shared T cell receptors in the human thymus. CDR3 length: 16 amino acids. Germline CDR1 is LGHNA and CDR2 is YSLEER. V trimming: 4 bases; J trimming: 2 bases; junction bases outside the gene matches: 10. Generated by immunoSEQ multiplex PCR, the TCRdb table keeps only in-frame clones and is missing some. This table has roughly 68,000 clones, about 95% appearing once. This sequence was found in a human donor. Source material: thymocytes. The chain is built from TRBV4-3 and TRBJ2-5, with 7 nucleotides matching TRBD1. The CDR3 DNA follows: TGCGCCAGCAGCCTAGCGACAGGGCGGCGGCAAGAGACCCAGTACTTC. This encodes CASSLATGRRQETQYF.